Listed below are T cell receptor beta chains from one sample, sequenced in a study of siplizumab effects on memory and regulatory T cells. Produced via immunoSEQ multiplex PCR; TCRdb's table is partial and in-frame only. The sample carries around 99,000 clones, about 91% recorded once. Sequenced material: Tregs sorted from blood. These TCRs come from a human donor in good health. Each CDR3 is given with its conserved first and last residue. Each record gives: V gene, clone size, J gene, D gene, CDR3 DNA, CDR3 protein. The D gene is left open where the match is weak. Size is omitted from some rows. Given values are once, few, many or a class for expanded clones.

>TRBV10-3|once|TRBJ1-1|-
TGTGCCACCGGGGTCGAGGTATCGCTCGAGGCTTTCTTT
CATGVEVSLEAFF
>TRBV7-2|once|TRBJ1-5|-
TGTGCCAGCAGCTTAGTTTCAGGGCCTTATCAGCCCCAGCATTTT
CASSLVSGPYQPQHF
>TRBV19|once|TRBJ2-6|-
TGTGCCAGTAGTATGGGTAGCGGAAGCTCTGGGGCCAACGTCCTGACTTTC
CASSMGSGSSGANVLTF
>TRBV19|few|TRBJ1-5|-
TGTGCCAGTAGTGGGATGGACCGTCTCAATCAGCCCCAGCATTTT
CASSGMDRLNQPQHF
>TRBV5-4|-|TRBJ1-2|TRBD1
TGTGCCAGCAGCCCGGACAGGGGGTACGGTGGCTACACCTTC
CASSPDRGYGGYTF
>TRBV18|-|TRBJ2-7|-
TGTGCCAGCTCAAGGACGGCCTCCTACGAGCAGTACTTC
CASSRTASYEQYF
>TRBV7-6|-|TRBJ2-2|TRBD1
TGTGCCAGCAGCGCGACAGGGGACACCGGGGAGCTGTTTTTT
CASSATGDTGELFF
>TRBV7-9|-|TRBJ2-7|-
TGTGCCAGCAGCTTAGGGGGGGACGAGCAGTACTTC
CASSLGGDEQYF
>TRBV18|-|TRBJ2-7|TRBD1
TGTGCCAGCTCGCTGGGCGTGGCACAGGGGAGCTCCTACGAGCAGTACTTC
CASSLGVAQGSSYEQYF
>TRBV11-1|-|TRBJ1-1|-
TGTGCCAGCAGCTTAGGCCGATTTGGAGCTTTCTTT
CASSLGRFGAFF
>TRBV18|few|TRBJ1-1|-
TGTGCCAGCTTAATTGGTCGGGACACTGAAGCTTTCTTT
CASLIGRDTEAFF
>TRBV18|-|TRBJ1-3|-
TGTGCCAGCTCACCAGGACAGAGGAACACCATATATTTT
CASSPGQRNTIYF
>TRBV5-1|-|TRBJ1-1|-
TGCGCCAGCAGTTCCGGGACGGCGTCGCCTGAAGCTTTCTTT
CASSSGTASPEAFF
>TRBV30|-|TRBJ1-2|-
TGTGCCTGTCCCCCCGGCAGCTCCTATGGCTACACCTTC
CACPPGSSYGYTF
>TRBV6-6|-|TRBJ2-5|-
TGTGCCAGCAGTCCCCACAGGGACCTTCTGGAGACCCAGTACTTC
CASSPHRDLLETQYF
>TRBV12-2|once|TRBJ1-2|-
TGTGCAAGTCGCACCCTGGGGGGGTTCCGGGACGTCCTATATGGCTACACCTTC
CASRTLGGFRDVLYGYTF
>TRBV2|-|TRBJ2-1|TRBD2
TGTGCCAGCAATCTAGCGGGAGGCCTTAGTGAGCAGTTCTTC
CASNLAGGLSEQFF
>TRBV5-1|-|TRBJ1-1|-
TGCGCCAGCAGCTTGACTGGGGGCATCGACACTGAAGCTTTCTTT
CASSLTGGIDTEAFF
>TRBV11-2|-|TRBJ2-7|TRBD2
TGTGCCAGCAGTCGAAGCGGGACCTACTACGAGCAGTACTTC
CASSRSGTYYEQYF
>TRBV5-1|-|TRBJ1-4|-
TGCGCCAGCAGCTTGAGGGGAGTGGGTGAAAAACTGTTTTTT
CASSLRGVGEKLFF
>TRBV10-2|-|TRBJ2-3|TRBD2
TGCGCCAGCGGTACTAGGGCGGGAGTCGCAGATACGCAGTATTTT
CASGTRAGVADTQYF
>TRBV9|-|TRBJ1-2|-
TGTGCCAGCAGCGCACTGAGCCTCCGAGGGGGCTACACCTTC
CASSALSLRGGYTF
>TRBV6-6|-|TRBJ2-1|TRBD1
TGTGCCAGCAGTTACCGACAGGGGGCGGCCAATGAGCAGTTCTTC
CASSYRQGAANEQFF
>TRBV7-9|-|TRBJ2-2|-
TGTGCCAGCAGCGAGAGCGTCTACACCGGGGAGCTGTTTTTT
CASSESVYTGELFF
>TRBV9|-|TRBJ2-1|-
TGTGCCAGCAGCGTTTCAGTGAGCTTGGCCAATGAGCAGTTCTTC
CASSVSVSLANEQFF
>TRBV5-1|-|TRBJ2-7|-
TGCGCCAGCAGCTTGGAAGGTGACGAGCAGTACTTC
CASSLEGDEQYF
>TRBV6-1|-|TRBJ1-5|-
TGTGCCAGCAGTGAGCAGGGGTTTAAACAGCCCCAGCATTTT
CASSEQGFKQPQHF
>TRBV7-2|-|TRBJ2-4|TRBD1
TGTGCCAGCAGCCCCCTGAGGACAGGGCACATTCAGTACTTC
CASSPLRTGHIQYF
>TRBV25-1|-|TRBJ2-3|-
TGTGCCAGCAGTGAATACGTAGCGGACTACACAGATACGCAGTATTTT
CASSEYVADYTDTQYF
>TRBV5-6|-|TRBJ1-2|-
TGTGCCAGCAGTCGCACAGGGATATCCTATGGCTACACCTTC
CASSRTGISYGYTF